These T cell receptor beta chains were read from a single sample in a study of cytomegalovirus exposure and HLA in healthy donors. Data came from immunoSEQ multiplex PCR; TCRdb stores just in-frame clones and leaves some out. The sample consists of just over 200,000 clones, around 83% of them appearing once. Source material: PBMCs. These receptors all come from a woman between 40 and 55 years old in good health and CMV-seronegative. Both conserved end residues are part of each CDR3. D genes are given only for firm matches.

D: TRBD2; V: TRBV28; J: TRBJ2-3; length: 14; DNA: TGTGCCAGCAGTCTAAGCGGGACCACAGATACGCAGTATTTT; CDR3: CASSLSGTTDTQYF
D: TRBD2; V: TRBV7-6; J: TRBJ2-5; length: 13; DNA: TGTGCCAGCAGACCTAGCGGGGGAGAGACCCAGTACTTC; CDR3: CASRPSGGETQYF
D: .; V: TRBV5-8; J: TRBJ2-7; length: 14; DNA: TGTGCCAGCAGCTTTAGGGACACAACCTACGAGCAGTACTTC; CDR3: CASSFRDTTYEQYF
D: .; V: TRBV27; J: TRBJ1-4; length: 16; DNA: TGTGCCAGCAGTTTTGATAGAACTGCAACTAATGAAAAACTGTTTTTT; CDR3: CASSFDRTATNEKLFF
D: .; V: TRBV9; J: TRBJ1-1; length: 14; DNA: TGTGCCAGCAGCGTAGACGAGGCAGGGGTGGTTTCCTTCTTT; CDR3: CASSVDEAGVVSFF
D: TRBD2; V: TRBV5-1; J: TRBJ2-1; length: 18; DNA: TGCGCCAGCAGCTTGGGGGGCCTCCTAGCGGGAGGGCCTAATGAGCAGTTCTTC; CDR3: CASSLGGLLAGGPNEQFF
D: TRBD1; V: TRBV4-1; J: TRBJ2-5; length: 15; DNA: TGCGCCAGCAGCCCAGGGACAGGGGCGGGAGAGACCCAGTACTTC; CDR3: CASSPGTGAGETQYF
D: TRBD1; V: TRBV5-8; J: TRBJ1-5; length: 16; DNA: TGTGCCAGCAGCACCTGGACAGGGGGCAGCAATCAGCCCCAGCATTTT; CDR3: CASSTWTGGSNQPQHF
D: TRBD2; V: TRBV28; J: TRBJ2-3; length: 15; DNA: TGTGCCAGCGCTCCAGCGGGAGAGGGGGGAGCTACGCAGTATTTT; CDR3: CASAPAGEGGATQYF
D: .; V: TRBV27; J: TRBJ1-1; length: 15; DNA: TGTGCCAGCAGTCCAGCCGGGACACGCAACCCTGAAGCTTTCTTT; CDR3: CASSPAGTRNPEAFF
D: .; V: TRBV28; J: TRBJ1-4; length: 13; DNA: TGTGCCAGCACAGATCCCGCTAATGAAAAACTGTTTTTT; CDR3: CASTDPANEKLFF
D: TRBD2; V: TRBV7-3; J: TRBJ2-7; length: 14; DNA: TGTGCCAGCAGCTTGACTAGCGGGAGTAACGAGCAGTACTTC; CDR3: CASSLTSGSNEQYF
D: .; V: TRBV4-1; J: TRBJ1-2; length: 13; DNA: TGCGCCAGCAGCCTCCAGGGCTCCTATGGCTACACCTTC; CDR3: CASSLQGSYGYTF
D: TRBD2; V: TRBV11-2; J: TRBJ2-1; length: 11; DNA: TGTGCCAGCAGCTCGACTAGCAAAGAGTTCTTC; CDR3: CASSSTSKEFF
D: .; V: TRBV14; J: TRBJ1-1; length: 13; DNA: TGTGCCAGCAGCCGCCAGATGAACACTGAAGCTTTCTTT; CDR3: CASSRQMNTEAFF
D: .; V: TRBV23-1; J: TRBJ2-2; length: 16; DNA: TGCGCCAGCAGTCAATCGGACGGAGGCGGCTCCGGGGAGCTGTTTTTT; CDR3: CASSQSDGGGSGELFF
D: .; V: TRBV10-3; J: TRBJ1-3; length: 18; DNA: TGTGCCATCAGTGAGTCGACGGGTCAGGGGAGCTCTGGAAACACCATATATTTT; CDR3: CAISESTGQGSSGNTIYF
D: .; V: TRBV19; J: TRBJ2-2; length: 14; DNA: TGTGCCAGTAGGAAGCGCTCGAACACCGGGGAGCTGTTTTTT; CDR3: CASRKRSNTGELFF